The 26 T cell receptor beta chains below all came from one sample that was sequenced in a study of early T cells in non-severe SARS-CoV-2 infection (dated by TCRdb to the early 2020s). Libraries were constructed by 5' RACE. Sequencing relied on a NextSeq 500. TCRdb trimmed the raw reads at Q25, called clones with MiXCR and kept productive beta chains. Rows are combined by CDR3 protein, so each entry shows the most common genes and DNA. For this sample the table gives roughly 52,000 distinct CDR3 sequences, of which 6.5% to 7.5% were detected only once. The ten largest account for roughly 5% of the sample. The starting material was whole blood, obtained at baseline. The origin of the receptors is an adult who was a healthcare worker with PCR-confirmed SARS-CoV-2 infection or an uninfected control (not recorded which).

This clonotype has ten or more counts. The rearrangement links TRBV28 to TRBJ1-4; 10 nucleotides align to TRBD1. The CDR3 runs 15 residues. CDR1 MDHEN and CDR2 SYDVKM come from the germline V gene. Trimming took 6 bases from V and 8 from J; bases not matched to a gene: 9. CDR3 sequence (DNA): TGTGCCAGCAGCCTTGAGGGACAGGGGAACGAAAAACTGTTTTTT. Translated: CASSLEGQGNEKLFF.

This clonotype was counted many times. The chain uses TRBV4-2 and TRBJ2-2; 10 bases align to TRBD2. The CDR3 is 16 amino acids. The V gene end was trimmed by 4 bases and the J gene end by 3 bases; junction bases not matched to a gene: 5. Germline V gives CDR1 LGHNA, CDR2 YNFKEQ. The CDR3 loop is CASSRLSGGDTGELFF. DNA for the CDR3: TGTGCCAGCAGCCGATTAAGCGGGGGGGACACCGGGGAGCTGTTTTTT.

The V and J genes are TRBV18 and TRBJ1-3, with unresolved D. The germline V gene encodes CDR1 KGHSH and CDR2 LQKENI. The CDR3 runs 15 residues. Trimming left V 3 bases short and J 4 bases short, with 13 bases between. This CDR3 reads CASSPLRGTGNTIYF. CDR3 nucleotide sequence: TGTGCCAGCTCACCCCTCCGGGGAACCGGAAACACCATATATTTT.

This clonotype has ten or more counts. The CDR3 spells CATSDFYRGKDNEQFF. CDR3 sequence (DNA): TGTGCCACCAGTGACTTTTACAGGGGAAAAGACAATGAGCAGTTCTTC. This rearrangement joins TRBV24-1 to TRBJ2-1; 7 bases agree with TRBD1. The V gene's germline CDR1 is KGHDR and CDR2 SFDVKD. V dropped 4 bases and J dropped 5; count of bases not matched to a gene: 10. The length of the CDR3 is 16 residues.

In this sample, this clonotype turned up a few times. For the CDR3, the DNA is TGTGCCAGCAGCAAAGGTCCTAGAGCCACAGATACGCAGTATTTT. Translation gives CASSKGPRATDTQYF. The chain recombines TRBV21-1 with TRBJ2-3. TRBV21-1 is tagged as a pseudogene. This CDR3 is built from 15 residues.

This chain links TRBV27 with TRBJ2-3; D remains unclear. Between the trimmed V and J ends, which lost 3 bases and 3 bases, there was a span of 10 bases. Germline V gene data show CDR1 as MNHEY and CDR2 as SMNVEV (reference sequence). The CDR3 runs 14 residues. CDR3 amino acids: CASSLGRATDTQYF. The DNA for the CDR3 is TGTGCCAGCAGTTTGGGTCGCGCGACAGATACGCAGTATTTT.

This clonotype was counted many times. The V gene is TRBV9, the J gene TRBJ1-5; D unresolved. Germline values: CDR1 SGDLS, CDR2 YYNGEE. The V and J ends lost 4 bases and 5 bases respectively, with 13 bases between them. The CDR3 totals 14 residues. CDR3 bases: TGTGCCAGCAGCCCCGGGGTAGAGGATCAGCCCCAGCATTTT. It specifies CASSPGVEDQPQHF. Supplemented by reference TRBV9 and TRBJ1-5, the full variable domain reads DSGVTQTPKHLITATGQRVTLRCSPRSGDLSVYWYQQSLDQGLQFLIQYYNGEERAKGNILERFSAQQFPDLHSELNLSSLELGDSALYFCASSPGVEDQPQHFGDGTRLSIL.

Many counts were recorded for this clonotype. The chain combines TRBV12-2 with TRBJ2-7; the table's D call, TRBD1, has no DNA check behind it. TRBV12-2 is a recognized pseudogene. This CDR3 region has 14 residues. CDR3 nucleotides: TGTGCAAGTCGCCCGGACAGGGGGCCCTACGAGCAGTACTTC. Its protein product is CASRPDRGPYEQYF.

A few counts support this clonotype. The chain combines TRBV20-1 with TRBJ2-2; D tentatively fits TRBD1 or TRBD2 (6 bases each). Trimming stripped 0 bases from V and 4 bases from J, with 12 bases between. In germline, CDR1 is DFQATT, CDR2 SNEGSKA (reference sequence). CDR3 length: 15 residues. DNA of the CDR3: TGCAGTGCTAGAGAGCCCGGGGGCCTCACCGGGGAGCTGTTTTTT. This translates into CSAREPGGLTGELFF.

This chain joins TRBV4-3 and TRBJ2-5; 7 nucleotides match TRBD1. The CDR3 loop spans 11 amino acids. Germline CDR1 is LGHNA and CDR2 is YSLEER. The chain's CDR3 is CAPTGQETQYF. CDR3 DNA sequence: TGCGCTCCGACAGGGCAAGAGACCCAGTACTTC.

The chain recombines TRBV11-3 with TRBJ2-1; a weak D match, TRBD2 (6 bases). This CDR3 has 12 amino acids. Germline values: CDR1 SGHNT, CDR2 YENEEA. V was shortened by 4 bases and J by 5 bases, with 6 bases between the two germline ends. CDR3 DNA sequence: TGTGCCAGCAGCTGGGGGGACAATGAGCAGTTCTTC. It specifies CASSWGDNEQFF.

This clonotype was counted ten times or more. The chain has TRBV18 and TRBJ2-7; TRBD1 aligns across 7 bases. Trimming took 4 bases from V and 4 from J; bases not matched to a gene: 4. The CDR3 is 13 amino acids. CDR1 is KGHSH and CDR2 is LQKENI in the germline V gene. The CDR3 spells CASSLRDSYEQYF. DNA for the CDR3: TGTGCCAGCTCACTAAGGGACAGTTACGAGCAGTACTTC.

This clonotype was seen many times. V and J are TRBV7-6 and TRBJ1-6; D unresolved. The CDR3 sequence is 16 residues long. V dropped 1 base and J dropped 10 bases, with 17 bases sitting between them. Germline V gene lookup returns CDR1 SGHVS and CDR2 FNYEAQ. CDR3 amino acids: CASSLEVRGSISPLHF. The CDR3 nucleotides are TGTGCCAGCAGCTTAGAAGTACGGGGTTCTATCTCACCCCTCCACTTT.

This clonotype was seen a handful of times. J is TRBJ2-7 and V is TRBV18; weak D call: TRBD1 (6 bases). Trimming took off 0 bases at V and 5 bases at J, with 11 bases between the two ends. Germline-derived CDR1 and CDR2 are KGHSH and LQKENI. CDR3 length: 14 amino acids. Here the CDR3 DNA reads TGTGCCAGCTCACCACCGGGGGCCTTCCACGAGCAGTACTTC. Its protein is CASSPPGAFHEQYF.

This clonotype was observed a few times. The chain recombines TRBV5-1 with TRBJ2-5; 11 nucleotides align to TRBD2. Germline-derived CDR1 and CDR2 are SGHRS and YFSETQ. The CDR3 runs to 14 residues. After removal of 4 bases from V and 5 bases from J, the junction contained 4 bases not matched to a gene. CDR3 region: CASSGRLAGETQYF. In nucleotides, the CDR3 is TGCGCCAGCAGCGGGAGACTAGCGGGGGAGACCCAGTACTTC.

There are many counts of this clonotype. The CDR3 coding sequence is TGTGCCAGCAGTTTGTATGAATTAGCTGGAAACACCATATATTTT. This sequence encodes CASSLYELAGNTIYF. The chain uses TRBV28 and TRBJ1-3; D is undetermined. Germline-derived CDR1 and CDR2 are MDHEN and SYDVKM. Trimming stripped 3 bases from V and 2 bases from J, with 11 bases between. The CDR3 length is 15 residues.

In DNA form, the CDR3 reads TGTGCCAGCAGTCCAAGGCCGGAAACAGATACGCAGTATTTT. Translation gives CASSPRPETDTQYF. The chain is built from TRBV7-9 and TRBJ2-3; unclear D gene. Trimming shortened V by 6 bases and J by 3 bases, and 13 bases separated the two germline ends. The CDR3 runs to 14 residues. In germline, CDR1 is SEHNR, CDR2 FQNEAQ (reference sequence).

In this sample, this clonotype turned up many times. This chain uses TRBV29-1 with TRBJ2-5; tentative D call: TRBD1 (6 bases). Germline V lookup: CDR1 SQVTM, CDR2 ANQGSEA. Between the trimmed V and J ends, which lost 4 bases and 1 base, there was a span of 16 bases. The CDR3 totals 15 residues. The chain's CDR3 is CSVADGQQAQETQYF. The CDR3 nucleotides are TGCAGCGTTGCGGATGGACAGCAAGCCCAAGAGACCCAGTACTTC.

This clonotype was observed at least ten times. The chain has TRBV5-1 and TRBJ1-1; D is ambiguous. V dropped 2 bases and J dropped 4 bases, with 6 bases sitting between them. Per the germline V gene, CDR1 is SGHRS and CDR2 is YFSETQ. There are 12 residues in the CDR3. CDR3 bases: TGCGCCAGCAGCTTTTCATCCACTGAAGCTTTCTTT. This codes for CASSFSSTEAFF.

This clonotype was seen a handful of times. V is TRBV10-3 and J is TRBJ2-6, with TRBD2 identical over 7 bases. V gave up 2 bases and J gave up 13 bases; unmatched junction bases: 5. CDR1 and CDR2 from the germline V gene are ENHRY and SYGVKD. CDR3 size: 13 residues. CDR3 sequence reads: CAISEGEGNVLTF. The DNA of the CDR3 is TGTGCCATCAGTGAGGGGGAGGGAAATGTCCTGACTTTC.

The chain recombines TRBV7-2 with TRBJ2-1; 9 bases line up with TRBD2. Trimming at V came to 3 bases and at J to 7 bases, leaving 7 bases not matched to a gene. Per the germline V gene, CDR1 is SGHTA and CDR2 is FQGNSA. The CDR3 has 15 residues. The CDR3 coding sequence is TGTGCCAGCAGCTTCGTCAGCGGGGGGTGGAATGAGCAGTTCTTC. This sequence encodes CASSFVSGGWNEQFF.

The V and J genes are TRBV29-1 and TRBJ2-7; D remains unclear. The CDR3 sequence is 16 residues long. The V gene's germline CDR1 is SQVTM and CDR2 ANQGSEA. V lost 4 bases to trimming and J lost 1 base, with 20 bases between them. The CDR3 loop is CSVVSPSELESYEQYF. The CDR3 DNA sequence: TGCAGCGTTGTAAGCCCGTCGGAACTGGAATCCTACGAGCAGTACTTC.

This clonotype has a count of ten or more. The CDR3 DNA follows: TGCGCCAGCAGCCGTGTGGGGGAGCCCCGGGACGGGGCTGAAAACACCATATATTTT. This codes for CASSRVGEPRDGAENTIYF. J is TRBJ1-3 and V is TRBV5-1; D is perhaps TRBD1 (5 bases). The CDR3 has 19 amino acids. With 4 bases removed from V and 6 bases from J, the gap between germline ends came to 29 bases. Germline CDR1 and CDR2: SGHRS and YFSETQ.

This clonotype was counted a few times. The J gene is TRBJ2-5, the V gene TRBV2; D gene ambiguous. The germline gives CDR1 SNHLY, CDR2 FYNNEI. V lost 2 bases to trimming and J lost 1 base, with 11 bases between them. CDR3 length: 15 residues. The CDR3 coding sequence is TGTGCCAGCAGTGAATGGGGTCTGCTCCAAGAGACCCAGTACTTC. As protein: CASSEWGLLQETQYF.

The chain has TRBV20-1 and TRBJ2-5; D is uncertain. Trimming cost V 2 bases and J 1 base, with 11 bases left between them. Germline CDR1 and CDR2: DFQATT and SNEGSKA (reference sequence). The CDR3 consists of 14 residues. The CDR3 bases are TGCAGTGCTAGAAGGTCCATAGCCCAAGAGACCCAGTACTTC. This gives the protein CSARRSIAQETQYF.

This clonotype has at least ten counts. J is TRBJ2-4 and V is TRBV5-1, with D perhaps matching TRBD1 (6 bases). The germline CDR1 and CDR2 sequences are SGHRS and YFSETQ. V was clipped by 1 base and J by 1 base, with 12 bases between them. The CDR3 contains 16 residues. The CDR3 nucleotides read TGCGCCAGCAGCTTGCAGCAGGGGACGGCCAAAAACATTCAGTACTTC. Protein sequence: CASSLQQGTAKNIQYF.